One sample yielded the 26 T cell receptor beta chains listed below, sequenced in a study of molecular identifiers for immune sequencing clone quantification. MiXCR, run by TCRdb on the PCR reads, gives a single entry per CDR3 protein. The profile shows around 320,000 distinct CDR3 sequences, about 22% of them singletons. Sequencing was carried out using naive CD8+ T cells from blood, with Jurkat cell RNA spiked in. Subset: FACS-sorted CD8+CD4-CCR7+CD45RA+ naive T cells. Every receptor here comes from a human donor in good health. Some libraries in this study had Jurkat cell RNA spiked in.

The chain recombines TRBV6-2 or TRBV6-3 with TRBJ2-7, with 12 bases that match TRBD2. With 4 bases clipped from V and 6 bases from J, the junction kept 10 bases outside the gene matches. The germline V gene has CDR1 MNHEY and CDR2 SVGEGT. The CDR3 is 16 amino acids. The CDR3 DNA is TGTGCCAGCAGTTCTTCTAGCGGGGGGGACCCTGGCGAGCAGTACTTC. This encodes CASSSSSGGDPGEQYF.

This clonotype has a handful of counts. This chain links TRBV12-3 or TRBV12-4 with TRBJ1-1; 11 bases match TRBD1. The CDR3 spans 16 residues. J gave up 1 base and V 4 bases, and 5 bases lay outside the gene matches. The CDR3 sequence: CASSSRDRGTNTEAFF. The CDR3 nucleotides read TGTGCCAGCAGTTCGAGGGACAGGGGGACGAACACTGAAGCTTTCTTT.

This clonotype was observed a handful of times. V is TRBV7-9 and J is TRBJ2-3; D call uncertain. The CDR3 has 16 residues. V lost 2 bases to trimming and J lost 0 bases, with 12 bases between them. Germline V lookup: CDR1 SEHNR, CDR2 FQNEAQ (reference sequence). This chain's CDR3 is CASSLFPDLSTDTQYF. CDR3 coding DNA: TGTGCCAGCAGCTTATTTCCGGACCTGAGCACAGATACGCAGTATTTT.

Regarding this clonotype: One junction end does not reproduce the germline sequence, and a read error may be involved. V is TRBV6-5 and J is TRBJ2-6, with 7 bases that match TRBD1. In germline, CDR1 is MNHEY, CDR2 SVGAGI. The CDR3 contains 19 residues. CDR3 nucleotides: TGTGCCAGCAGTTATTCTGCAGGGGGTAATCCCTCTGGGGCCAACGTCCTGATTTTC. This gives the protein CASSYSAGGNPSGANVLIF.

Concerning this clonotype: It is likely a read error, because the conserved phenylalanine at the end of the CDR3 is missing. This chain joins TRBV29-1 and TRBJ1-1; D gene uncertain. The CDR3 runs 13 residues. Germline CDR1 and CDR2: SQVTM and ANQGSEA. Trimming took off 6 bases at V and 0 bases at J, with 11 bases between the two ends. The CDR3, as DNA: TGCAGCGTGACTCAGGAGATGAACACTGAAGCTTTCTCT. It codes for CSVTQEMNTEAFS.

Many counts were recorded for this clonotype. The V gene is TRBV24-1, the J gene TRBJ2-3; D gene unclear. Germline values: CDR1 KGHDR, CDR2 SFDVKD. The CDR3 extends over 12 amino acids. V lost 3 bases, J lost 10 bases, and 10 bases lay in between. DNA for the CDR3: TGTGCCACCAGTGATGAGTCTGAAGCGCAGTATTTT. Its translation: CATSDESEAQYF.

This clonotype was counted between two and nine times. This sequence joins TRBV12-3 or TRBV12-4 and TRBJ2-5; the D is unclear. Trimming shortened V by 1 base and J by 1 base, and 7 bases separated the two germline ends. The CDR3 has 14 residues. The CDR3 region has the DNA TGTGCCAGCAGTTTAGAGAGCGTCCAAGAGACCCAGTACTTC. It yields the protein CASSLESVQETQYF.

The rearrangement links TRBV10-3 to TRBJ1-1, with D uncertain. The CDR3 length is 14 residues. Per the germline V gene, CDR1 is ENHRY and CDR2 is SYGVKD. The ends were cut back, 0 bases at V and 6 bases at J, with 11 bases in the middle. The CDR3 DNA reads TGTGCCATCAGTGAGTCGCCGGGTCGGGCTGAAGCTTTCTTT. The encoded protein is CAISESPGRAEAFF.

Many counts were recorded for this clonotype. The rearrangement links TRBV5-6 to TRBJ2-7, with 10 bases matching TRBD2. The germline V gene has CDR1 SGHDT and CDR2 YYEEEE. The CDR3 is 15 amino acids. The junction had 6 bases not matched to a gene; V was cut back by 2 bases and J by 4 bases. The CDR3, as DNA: TGTGCCAGCAGCTTTGGAGCGGGGGGGCCTTACGAGCAGTACTTC. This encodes CASSFGAGGPYEQYF.

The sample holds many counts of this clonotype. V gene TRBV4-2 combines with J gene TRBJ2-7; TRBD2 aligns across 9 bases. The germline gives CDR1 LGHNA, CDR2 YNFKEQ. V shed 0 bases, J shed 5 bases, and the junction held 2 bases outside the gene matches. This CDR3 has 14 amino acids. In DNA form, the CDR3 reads TGTGCCAGCAGCCAAGAAATAGCGGGGGACGAGCAGTACTTC. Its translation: CASSQEIAGDEQYF.

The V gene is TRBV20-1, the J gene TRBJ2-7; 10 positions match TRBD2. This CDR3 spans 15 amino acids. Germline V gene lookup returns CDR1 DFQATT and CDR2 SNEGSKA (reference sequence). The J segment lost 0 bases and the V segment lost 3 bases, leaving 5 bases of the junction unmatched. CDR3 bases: TGCAGTGCTAGGCATGCTAGCGGGAGCTCCTACGAGCAGTACTTC. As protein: CSARHASGSSYEQYF.

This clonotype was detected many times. Here the CDR3 DNA reads TGTGCCAGCAGGAGAGGGACTATGGATACGCAGTATTTT. This sequence encodes CASRRGTMDTQYF. V and J are TRBV27 and TRBJ2-3, with TRBD2 identical over 7 bases. Germline CDR1 and CDR2: MNHEY and SMNVEV (reference sequence). This CDR3 is built from 13 residues. Losses at the gene ends were 6 bases for V and 6 bases for J; bases not matched to a gene: 6.

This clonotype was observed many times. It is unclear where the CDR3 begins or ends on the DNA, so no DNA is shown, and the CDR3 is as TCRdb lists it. The CDR3 is CISVPEALGQGRQTQYF. The chain carries TRBV7-5 and TRBJ2-5; TRBD1 reflects the table's D call only, with no check against the DNA. TRBV7-5 is recorded as a pseudogene. A total of 17 residues make up the CDR3, ends included.

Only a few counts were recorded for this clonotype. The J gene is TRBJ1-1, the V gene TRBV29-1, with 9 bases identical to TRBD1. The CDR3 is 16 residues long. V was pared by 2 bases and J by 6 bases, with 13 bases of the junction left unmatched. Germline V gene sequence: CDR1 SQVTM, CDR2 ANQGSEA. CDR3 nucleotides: TGCAGCGTTGAAATGTACGGGACAGGGCGAAACTCTGAAGCTTTCTTT. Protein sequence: CSVEMYGTGRNSEAFF.

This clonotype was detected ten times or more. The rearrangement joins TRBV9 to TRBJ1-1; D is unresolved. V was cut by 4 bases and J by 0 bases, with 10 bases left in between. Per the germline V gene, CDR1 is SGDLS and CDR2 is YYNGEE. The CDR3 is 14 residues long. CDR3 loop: CASSLSDMNTEAFF. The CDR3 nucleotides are TGTGCCAGCAGCCTATCAGACATGAACACTGAAGCTTTCTTT.

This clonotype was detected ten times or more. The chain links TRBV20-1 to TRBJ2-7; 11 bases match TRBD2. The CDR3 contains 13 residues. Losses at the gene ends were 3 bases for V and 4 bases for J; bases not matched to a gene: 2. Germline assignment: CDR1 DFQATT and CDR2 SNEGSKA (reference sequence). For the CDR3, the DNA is TGCAGTGCTAGGGGACTAGCGGAATACGAGCAGTACTTC. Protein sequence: CSARGLAEYEQYF.

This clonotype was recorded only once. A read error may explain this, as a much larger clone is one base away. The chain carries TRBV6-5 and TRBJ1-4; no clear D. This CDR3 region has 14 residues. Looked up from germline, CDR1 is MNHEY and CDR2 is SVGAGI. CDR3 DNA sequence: TGTGCCAGCGGTTACTCGAAGGGTTATGAAAAACTGTTTTTT. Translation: CASGYSKGYEKLFF.

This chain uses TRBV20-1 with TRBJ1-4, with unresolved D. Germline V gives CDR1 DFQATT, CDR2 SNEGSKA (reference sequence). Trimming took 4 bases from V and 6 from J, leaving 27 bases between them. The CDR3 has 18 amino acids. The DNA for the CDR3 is TGCAGTGCTACCCCGAGAGAAGGGTTGGGTTTCCGGGATGAAAAACTGTTTTTT. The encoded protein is CSATPREGLGFRDEKLFF.

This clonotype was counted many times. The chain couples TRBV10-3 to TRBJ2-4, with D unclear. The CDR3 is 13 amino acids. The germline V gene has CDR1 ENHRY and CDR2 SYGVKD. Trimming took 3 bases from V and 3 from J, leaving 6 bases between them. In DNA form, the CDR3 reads TGTGCCATCAGTGATGTCGACAAAAACATTCAGTACTTC. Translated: CAISDVDKNIQYF.

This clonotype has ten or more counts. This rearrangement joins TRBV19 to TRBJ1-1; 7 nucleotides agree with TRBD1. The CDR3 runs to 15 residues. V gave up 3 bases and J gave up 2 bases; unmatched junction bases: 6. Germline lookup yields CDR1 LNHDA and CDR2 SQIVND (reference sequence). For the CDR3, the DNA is TGTGCCAGTAGTATCAGTGGAGGGGGCAACACTGAAGCTTTCTTT. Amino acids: CASSISGGGNTEAFF.

This CDR3 is CASSHDRGHTEAFF. DNA of the CDR3: TGTGCCAGCAGCCACGACAGGGGACACACTGAAGCTTTCTTT. The chain joins TRBV6-5 to TRBJ1-1; TRBD1 agrees at 8 bases. Germline CDR1 is MNHEY and CDR2 is SVGAGI. The CDR3 loop spans 14 amino acids. Trimming at V came to 6 bases and at J to 3 bases, leaving 6 bases not matched to a gene.

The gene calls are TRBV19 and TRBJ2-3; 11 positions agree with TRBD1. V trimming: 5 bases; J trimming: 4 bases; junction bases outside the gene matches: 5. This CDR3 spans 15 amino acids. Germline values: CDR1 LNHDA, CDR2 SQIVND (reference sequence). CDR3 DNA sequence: TGTGCCAGTAGTGGACAGGGGGCTTTTCCAGATACGCAGTATTTT. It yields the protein CASSGQGAFPDTQYF.

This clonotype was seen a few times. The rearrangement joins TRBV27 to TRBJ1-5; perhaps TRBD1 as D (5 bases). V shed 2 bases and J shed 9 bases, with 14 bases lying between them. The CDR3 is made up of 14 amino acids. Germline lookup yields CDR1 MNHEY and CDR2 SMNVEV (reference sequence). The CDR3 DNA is TGTGCCAGCAGTTTAAACGGGGGATCTACGCCCCAGCATTTT. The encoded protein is CASSLNGGSTPQHF.

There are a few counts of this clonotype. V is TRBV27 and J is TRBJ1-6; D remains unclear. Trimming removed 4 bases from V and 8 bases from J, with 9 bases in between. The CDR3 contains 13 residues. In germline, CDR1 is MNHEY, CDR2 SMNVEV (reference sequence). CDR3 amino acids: CASSSPPYSPLHF. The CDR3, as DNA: TGTGCCAGCAGTTCCCCGCCTTATTCACCCCTCCACTTT.

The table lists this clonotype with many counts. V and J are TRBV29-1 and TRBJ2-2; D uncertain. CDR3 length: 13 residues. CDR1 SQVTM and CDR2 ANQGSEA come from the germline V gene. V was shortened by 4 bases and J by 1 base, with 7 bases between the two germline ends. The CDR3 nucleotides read TGCAGCGTTGGTGTCGGGAACACCGGGGAGCTGTTTTTT. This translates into CSVGVGNTGELFF.

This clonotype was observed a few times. CDR3 DNA sequence: TGTGCCAGCAAGACGACAGAGAACACCGGGGAGCTGTTTTTT. This translates into CASKTTENTGELFF. The chain has TRBV12-3 or TRBV12-4 and TRBJ2-2; TRBD1 is a possible D gene (5 bases). The CDR3 sequence is 14 residues long. The V end lost 7 bases, the J end lost 1 base, and 10 bases lay between the germline ends.